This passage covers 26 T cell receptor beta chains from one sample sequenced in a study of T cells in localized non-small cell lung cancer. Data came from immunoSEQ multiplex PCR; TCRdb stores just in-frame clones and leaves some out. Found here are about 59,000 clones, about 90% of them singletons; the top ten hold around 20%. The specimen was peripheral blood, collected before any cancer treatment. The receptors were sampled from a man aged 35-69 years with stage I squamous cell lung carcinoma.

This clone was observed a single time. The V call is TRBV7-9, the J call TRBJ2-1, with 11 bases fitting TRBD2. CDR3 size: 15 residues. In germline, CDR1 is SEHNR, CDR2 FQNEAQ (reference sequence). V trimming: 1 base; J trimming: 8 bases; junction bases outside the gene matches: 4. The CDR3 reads CASSLGLLAGDEQFF. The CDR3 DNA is TGTGCCAGCAGCTTAGGGCTACTAGCGGGAGATGAGCAGTTCTTC. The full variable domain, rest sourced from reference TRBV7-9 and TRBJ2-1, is DTGVSQNPRHKITKRGQNVTFRCDPISEHNRLYWYRQTLGQGPEFLTYFQNEAQLEKSRLLSDRFSAERPKGSFSTLEIQRTEQGDSAMYLCASSLGLLAGDEQFFGPGTRLTVL.

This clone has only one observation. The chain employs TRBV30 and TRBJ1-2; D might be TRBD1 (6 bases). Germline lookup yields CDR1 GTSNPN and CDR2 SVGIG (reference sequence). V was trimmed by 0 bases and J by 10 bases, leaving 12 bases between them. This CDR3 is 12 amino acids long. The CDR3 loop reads CAWSVSGVDYTF. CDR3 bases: TGTGCCTGGAGTGTCTCAGGGGTAGACTACACCTTC.

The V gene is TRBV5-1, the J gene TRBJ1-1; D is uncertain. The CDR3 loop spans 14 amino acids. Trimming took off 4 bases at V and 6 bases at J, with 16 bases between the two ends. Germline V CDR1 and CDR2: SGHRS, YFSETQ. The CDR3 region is CASSVGSPLSEAFF. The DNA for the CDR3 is TGCGCCAGCAGCGTCGGGTCCCCCCTTTCTGAAGCTTTCTTT. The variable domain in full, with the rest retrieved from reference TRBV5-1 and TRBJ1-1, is KAGVTQTPRYLIKTRGQQVTLSCSPISGHRSVSWYQQTPGQGLQFLFEYFSETQRNKGNFPGRFSGRQFSNSRSEMNVSTLELGDSALYLCASSVGSPLSEAFFGQGTRLTVV.

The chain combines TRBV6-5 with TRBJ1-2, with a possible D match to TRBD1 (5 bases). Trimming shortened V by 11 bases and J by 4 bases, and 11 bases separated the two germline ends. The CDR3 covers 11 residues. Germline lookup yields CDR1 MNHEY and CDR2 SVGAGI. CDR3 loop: CAAGGGYGYTF. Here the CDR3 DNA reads TGTGCCGCGGGGGGGGGCTATGGCTACACCTTC.

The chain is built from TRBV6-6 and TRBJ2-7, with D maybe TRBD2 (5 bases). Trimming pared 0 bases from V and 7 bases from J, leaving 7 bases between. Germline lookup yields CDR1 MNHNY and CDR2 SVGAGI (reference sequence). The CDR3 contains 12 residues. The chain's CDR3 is CASSYSGGEQYF. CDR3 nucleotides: TGTGCCAGCAGTTACTCAGGAGGAGAGCAGTACTTC.

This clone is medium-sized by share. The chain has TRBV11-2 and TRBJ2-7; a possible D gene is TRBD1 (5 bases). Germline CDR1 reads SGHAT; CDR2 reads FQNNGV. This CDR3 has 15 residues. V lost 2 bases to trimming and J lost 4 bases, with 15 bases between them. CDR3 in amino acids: CASSLTMQGVYEQYF. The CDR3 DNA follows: TGTGCCAGCAGCTTAACGATGCAGGGCGTTTACGAGCAGTACTTC.

In nucleotides, the CDR3 is TGCGCCAGCAGCCAGGAAGGAGCGGGAGGGGTTAGCGAGCAGTACTTC. This sequence encodes CASSQEGAGGVSEQYF. The chain employs TRBV4-1 and TRBJ2-7; 10 bases agree with TRBD2. The junction had 11 bases not matched to a gene; V was cut back by 3 bases and J by 6 bases. CDR3 length equals 16 residues. The V gene's germline CDR1 is MGHRA and CDR2 YSYEKL.

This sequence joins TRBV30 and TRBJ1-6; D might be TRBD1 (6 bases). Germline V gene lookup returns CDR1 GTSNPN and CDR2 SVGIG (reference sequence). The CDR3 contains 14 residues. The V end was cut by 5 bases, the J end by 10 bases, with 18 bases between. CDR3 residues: CAWGDKAAVSPLHF. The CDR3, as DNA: TGTGCCTGGGGGGACAAGGCCGCGGTCTCACCCCTCCACTTT.

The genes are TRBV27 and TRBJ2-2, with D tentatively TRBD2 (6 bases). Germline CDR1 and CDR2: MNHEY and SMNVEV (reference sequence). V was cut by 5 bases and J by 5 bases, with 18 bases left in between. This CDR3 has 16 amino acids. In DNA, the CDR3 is TGTGCCAGCAGTCTCTATGGAACGACTAGTACCGGGGAGCTGTTTTTT. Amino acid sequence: CASSLYGTTSTGELFF.

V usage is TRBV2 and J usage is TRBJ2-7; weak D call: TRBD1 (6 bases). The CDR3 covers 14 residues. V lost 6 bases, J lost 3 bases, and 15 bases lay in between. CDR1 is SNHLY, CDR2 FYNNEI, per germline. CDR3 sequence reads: CASREQGSRYEQYF. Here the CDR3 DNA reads TGTGCCAGCAGGGAACAGGGTTCGCGCTACGAGCAGTACTTC.

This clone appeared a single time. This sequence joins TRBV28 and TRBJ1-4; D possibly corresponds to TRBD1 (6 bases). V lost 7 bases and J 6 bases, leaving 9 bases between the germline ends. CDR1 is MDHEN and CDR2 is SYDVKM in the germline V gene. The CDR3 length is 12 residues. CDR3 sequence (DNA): TGTGCCAGCAACCCAGGGGATGAAAAACTGTTTTTT. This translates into CASNPGDEKLFF.

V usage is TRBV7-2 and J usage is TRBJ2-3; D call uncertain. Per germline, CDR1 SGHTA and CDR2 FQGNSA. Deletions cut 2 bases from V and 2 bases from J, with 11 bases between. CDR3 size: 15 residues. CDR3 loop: CASSLWVIDTDTQYF. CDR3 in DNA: TGTGCCAGCAGCTTATGGGTAATAGACACAGATACGCAGTATTTT.

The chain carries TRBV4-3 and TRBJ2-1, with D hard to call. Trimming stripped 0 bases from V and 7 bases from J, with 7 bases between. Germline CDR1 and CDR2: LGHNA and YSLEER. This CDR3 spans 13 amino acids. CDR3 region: CASSQDPVNEQFF. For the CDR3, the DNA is TGCGCCAGCAGCCAAGATCCTGTGAATGAGCAGTTCTTC.

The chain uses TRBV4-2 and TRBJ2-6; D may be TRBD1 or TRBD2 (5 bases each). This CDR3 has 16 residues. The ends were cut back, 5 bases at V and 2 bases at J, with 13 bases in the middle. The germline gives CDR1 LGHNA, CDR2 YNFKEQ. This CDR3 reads CASSLDRGAGANVLTF. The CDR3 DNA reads TGTGCCAGCAGCTTGGATCGGGGCGCTGGGGCCAACGTCCTGACTTTC.

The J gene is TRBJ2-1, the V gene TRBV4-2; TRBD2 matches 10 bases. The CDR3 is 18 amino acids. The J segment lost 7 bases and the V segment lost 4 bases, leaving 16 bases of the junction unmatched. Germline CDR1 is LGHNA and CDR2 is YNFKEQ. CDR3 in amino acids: CASSPRGGSAGGPNEQFF. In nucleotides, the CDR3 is TGTGCCAGCAGCCCCAGAGGGGGTTCAGCGGGAGGGCCTAATGAGCAGTTCTTC.

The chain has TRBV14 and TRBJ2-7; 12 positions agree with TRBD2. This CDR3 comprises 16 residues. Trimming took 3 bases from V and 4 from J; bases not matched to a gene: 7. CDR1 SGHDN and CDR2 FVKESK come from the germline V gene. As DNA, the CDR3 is TGTGCCAGCAGCCAGAGACTAGCGGGAGAGACTTACGAGCAGTACTTC. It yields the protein CASSQRLAGETYEQYF.

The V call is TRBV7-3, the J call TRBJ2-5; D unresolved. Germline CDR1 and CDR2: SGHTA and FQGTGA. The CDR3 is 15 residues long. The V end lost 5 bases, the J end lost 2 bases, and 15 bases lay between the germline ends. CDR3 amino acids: CASSPQGQRQETQYF. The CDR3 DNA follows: TGTGCCAGCAGCCCTCAAGGGCAGAGGCAAGAGACCCAGTACTTC.

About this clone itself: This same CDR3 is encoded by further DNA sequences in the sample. DNA for the CDR3: TGTGCCAGCAGTGAATATAACGCTGAAAAACTGTTTTTT. Amino acids: CASSEYNAEKLFF. The J gene is TRBJ1-4, the V gene TRBV25-1; D unclear. Germline lookup yields CDR1 MGHDK and CDR2 SYGVNS. With 0 bases removed from V and 7 bases from J, the gap between germline ends came to 6 bases. This CDR3 spans 13 amino acids.

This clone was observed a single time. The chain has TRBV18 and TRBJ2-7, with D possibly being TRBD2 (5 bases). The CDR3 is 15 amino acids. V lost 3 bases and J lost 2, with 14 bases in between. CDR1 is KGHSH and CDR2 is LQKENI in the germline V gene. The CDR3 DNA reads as TGTGCCAGCTCACCCGGCAGCGGTACCCCCTACGAGCAGTACTTC. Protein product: CASSPGSGTPYEQYF.

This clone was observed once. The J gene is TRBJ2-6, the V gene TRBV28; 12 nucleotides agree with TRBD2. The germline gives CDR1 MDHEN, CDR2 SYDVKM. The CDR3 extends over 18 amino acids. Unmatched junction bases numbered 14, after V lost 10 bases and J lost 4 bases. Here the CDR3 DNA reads TGTGCCACCGAACAGACTAGCGGGAGCGTTGAGGGGGCCAACGTCCTGACTTTC. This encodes CATEQTSGSVEGANVLTF.

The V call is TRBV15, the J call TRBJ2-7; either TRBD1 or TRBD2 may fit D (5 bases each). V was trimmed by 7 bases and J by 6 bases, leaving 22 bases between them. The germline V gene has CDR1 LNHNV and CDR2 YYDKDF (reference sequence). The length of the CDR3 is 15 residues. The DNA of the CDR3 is TGTGCCACCAAGGAAAGTGGTGGGAGAAGGGGCGAGCAGTACTTC. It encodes CATKESGGRRGEQYF.

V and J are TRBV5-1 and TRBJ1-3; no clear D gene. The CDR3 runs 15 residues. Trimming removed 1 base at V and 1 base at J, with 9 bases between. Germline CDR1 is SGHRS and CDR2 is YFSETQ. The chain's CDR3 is CASSLKTGSGNTIYF. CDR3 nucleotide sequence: TGCGCCAGCAGCTTGAAGACTGGTTCTGGAAACACCATATATTTT.

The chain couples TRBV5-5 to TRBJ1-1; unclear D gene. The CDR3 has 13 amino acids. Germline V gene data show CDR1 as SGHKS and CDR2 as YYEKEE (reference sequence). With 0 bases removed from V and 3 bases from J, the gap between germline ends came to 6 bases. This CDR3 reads CASSLGSDTEAFF. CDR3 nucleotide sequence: TGTGCCAGCAGCTTGGGGTCGGACACTGAAGCTTTCTTT.

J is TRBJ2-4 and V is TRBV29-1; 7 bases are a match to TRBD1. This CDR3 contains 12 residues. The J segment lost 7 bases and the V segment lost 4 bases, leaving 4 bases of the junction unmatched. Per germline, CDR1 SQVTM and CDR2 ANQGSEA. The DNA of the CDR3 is TGCAGCGTTGGACAGGGAGAGAACATTCAGTACTTC. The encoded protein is CSVGQGENIQYF.

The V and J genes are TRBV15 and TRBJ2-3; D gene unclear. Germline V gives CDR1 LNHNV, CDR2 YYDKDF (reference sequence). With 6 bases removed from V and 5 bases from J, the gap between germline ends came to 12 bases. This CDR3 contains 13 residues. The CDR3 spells CATSTVYGDTQYF. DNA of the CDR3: TGTGCCACCAGTACCGTCTACGGAGATACGCAGTATTTT. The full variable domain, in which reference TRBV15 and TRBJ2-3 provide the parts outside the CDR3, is DAMVIQNPRYQVTQFGKPVTLSCSQTLNHNVMYWYQQKSSQAPKLLFHYYDKDFNNEADTPDNFQSRRPNTSFCFLDIRSPGLGDTAMYLCATSTVYGDTQYFGPGTRLTVL.

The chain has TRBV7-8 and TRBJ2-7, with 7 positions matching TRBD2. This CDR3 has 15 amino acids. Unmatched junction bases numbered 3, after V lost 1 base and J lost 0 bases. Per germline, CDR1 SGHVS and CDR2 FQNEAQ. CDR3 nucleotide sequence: TGTGCCAGCAGCTTAGGAACTAGCGCCTCCTACGAGCAGTACTTC. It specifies CASSLGTSASYEQYF.